The 10 T cell receptor beta chains given below trace back to one sample, sequenced in a study of T cell changes during pregnancy in multiple sclerosis. Libraries were prepared by immunoSEQ multiplex PCR; TCRdb keeps only in-frame clonotypes and omits some of them. The sample lists about 36,000 clones; 80% to 95% were seen once. The sequencing here drew on CD4+ T cells from peripheral blood mononuclear cells, taken in the third trimester of pregnancy. These receptor sequences come from a female donor in good health, enrolled as a control in a pregnancy study.

The V and J genes are TRBV2 and TRBJ1-2, with D possibly being TRBD1 (5 bases). Trimming took off 6 bases at V and 6 bases at J, with 14 bases between the two ends. This CDR3 is 13 amino acids long. Germline V gene sequence: CDR1 SNHLY, CDR2 FYNNEI. CDR3: CASRPGLTDGYTF. The CDR3 nucleotides are TGTGCCAGCAGACCAGGGTTGACGGATGGCTACACCTTC.

V usage is TRBV19 and J usage is TRBJ1-3, with TRBD1 matching over 7 bases. The CDR3 totals 14 residues. CDR1 is LNHDA, CDR2 SQIVND, per germline (reference sequence). V lost 6 bases to trimming and J lost 0 bases; unmatched junction nucleotides: 2. CDR3 in DNA: TGTGCCAGTAGAGGGACAGACTCTGGAAACACCATATATTTT. Protein: CASRGTDSGNTIYF.

This chain connects TRBV7-2 to TRBJ2-4; D perhaps matches TRBD2 (5 bases). V lost 5 bases and J 0 bases, leaving 14 bases between the germline ends. From germline, CDR1 is SGHTA and CDR2 FQGNSA. This CDR3 contains 16 residues. CDR3: CASSPMRALAKNIQYF. CDR3 in DNA: TGTGCCAGCAGCCCCATGAGGGCACTAGCCAAAAACATTCAGTACTTC. Full variable domain (rest looked up from reference TRBV7-2 and TRBJ2-4): GAGVSQSPSNKVTEKGKDVELRCDPISGHTALYWYRQSLGQGLEFLIYFQGNSAPDKSGLPSDRFSAERTGGSVSTLTIQRTQQEDSAVYLCASSPMRALAKNIQYFGAGTRLSVL.

The J gene is TRBJ2-7, the V gene TRBV6-5; tentatively, D is TRBD1 (6 bases). Germline-derived CDR1 and CDR2 are MNHEY and SVGAGI. There are 16 residues in the CDR3. V was cut by 0 bases and J by 3 bases, with 15 bases left in between. CDR3 in amino acids: CASSYSTGTPIYEQYF. CDR3 sequence (DNA): TGTGCCAGCAGTTACTCGACCGGGACACCGATCTACGAGCAGTACTTC.

This chain joins TRBV2 and TRBJ1-2; 7 nucleotides align to TRBD1. Trimming at V came to 5 bases and at J to 3 bases, leaving 3 bases not matched to a gene. This CDR3 is built from 13 residues. CDR1 and CDR2 from the germline V gene are SNHLY and FYNNEI. For the CDR3, the DNA is TGTGCCAGCAGTCCTACAGGGGACTATGGCTACACCTTC. Translating it yields CASSPTGDYGYTF.

This rearrangement joins TRBV28 to TRBJ2-1, with TRBD2 matching over 9 bases. Germline V gene sequence: CDR1 MDHEN, CDR2 SYDVKM. J lost 7 bases, V lost 7 bases, and 8 bases had no gene match. The CDR3 is 14 amino acids. The CDR3 nucleotides are TGTGCCAGCAACCGCGGGGGGGCGGTGAATGAGCAGTTCTTC. Its protein is CASNRGGAVNEQFF.

V usage is TRBV2 and J usage is TRBJ1-2; no reliable D call. CDR3 size: 13 residues. Germline V gives CDR1 SNHLY, CDR2 FYNNEI. With 4 bases removed from V and 8 bases from J, the gap between germline ends came to 14 bases. CDR3 amino acids: CASSVRGPGGYTF. The CDR3 DNA is TGTGCCAGCAGTGTACGAGGCCCGGGGGGCTACACCTTC.

The genes are TRBV4-3 and TRBJ2-3, with TRBD2 identical over 8 bases. CDR1 and CDR2 (germline): LGHNA, YSLEER. This CDR3 is built from 15 residues. With 1 base clipped from V and 1 base from J, the junction kept 1 base outside the gene matches. In DNA form, the CDR3 reads TGCGCCAGCAGCCAAGTCGGGGGGGGCACAGATACGCAGTATTTT. Protein sequence: CASSQVGGGTDTQYF.

The genes are TRBV7-9 and TRBJ1-2; tentatively, D is TRBD1 (5 bases). CDR3 length: 14 residues. V lost 4 bases and J 2 bases, leaving 11 bases between the germline ends. Per the germline V gene, CDR1 is SEHNR and CDR2 is FQNEAQ (reference sequence). CDR3 region: CASSSSGYNYGYTF. DNA for the CDR3: TGTGCCAGCAGCTCTTCAGGGTACAACTATGGCTACACCTTC.

The rearrangement joins TRBV5-1 to TRBJ1-2; 10 bases match TRBD1. Per germline, CDR1 SGHRS and CDR2 YFSETQ. The CDR3 has 13 residues. With 8 bases clipped from V and 6 bases from J, the junction kept 7 bases outside the gene matches. The CDR3 region is CASSGTGVDGYTF. The CDR3 bases are TGCGCCAGTTCCGGGACAGGGGTTGATGGCTACACCTTC.